This T cell receptor (beta chain) was documented in a study of cytomegalovirus exposure and HLA in healthy donors. Study-level points and caveats: The classifier reportedly diagnosed cytomegalovirus status with high sensitivity and specificity. V- and J-gene trimming of TCR beta was linked (in a later analysis) to a missense DCLRE1C variant.

Germline V CDR1 and CDR2: LGHNA, YSLEER. The germline V and J ends were trimmed by 0 bases and 2 bases, with 10 bases remaining between them. The CDR3 covers 16 residues. A word on this clone: What it binds is unknown.

In the PCR, 60 Vbeta and 13 Jbeta primers were used. Profiled with immunoSEQ multiplex PCR; TCRdb holds only in-frame clones, not every one. The sample lists about 150,000 clones; 74% were seen once. Sequenced input: PBMCs. The chain uses TRBV4-3 and TRBJ2-2; D is uncertain. This TCR derives from a young man in good health and CMV-seronegative. The CDR3 nucleotides read TGCGCCAGCAGCCAAGATACCGCAGATAACACCGGGGAGCTGTTTTTT. Its translation: CASSQDTADNTGELFF.